What follows are 8 T cell receptor beta chains derived from one specimen sequenced in a study of T cell repertoires in cytomegalovirus infection. One entry per CDR3 protein results from TCRdb running MiXCR on the reads. The top ten hold around 46% of the sample, which has 550,000 to 700,000 distinct CDR3 sequences, approximately 40% seen once. These receptors have no identified antigens. Specimen: cultured PBMCs, collected from culture after CMV antigen stimulation. These receptors originate from a human donor in good health (CMV status not recorded). Some clones in this sample may be carry-over from other donors' samples.

The gene calls are TRBV7-2 and TRBJ1-3; 7 bases line up with TRBD1. The germline gives CDR1 SGHTA, CDR2 FQGNSA. The CDR3 consists of 15 residues. The V gene end was trimmed by 6 bases and the J gene end by 0 bases; junction bases not matched to a gene: 5. CDR3 DNA: TGTGCCAGCAGACCACAGGGGAGCTCTGGAAACACCATATATTTT. Protein sequence: CASRPQGSSGNTIYF.

This clonotype was counted between two and nine times. V gene TRBV20-1 combines with J gene TRBJ2-3; the D is unclear. Germline CDR1 reads DFQATT; CDR2 reads SNEGSKA (reference sequence). This CDR3 contains 13 residues. V lost 7 bases to trimming and J lost 7 bases, with 18 bases between them. The chain's CDR3 is CSGSRSSPNTQYF. The CDR3 DNA is TGCAGTGGGTCTAGATCTTCACCAAATACGCAGTATTTT.

For this clonotype: Just one base apart from a much larger clone, this may be a read error. The chain has TRBV7-2 and TRBJ1-6; D possibly corresponds to TRBD1 (5 bases). Germline V CDR1 and CDR2: SGHTA, FQGNSA. CDR3 length equals 15 residues. The CDR3 DNA follows: TGTGCCAGCAGCCTCAGGACACCCCGAGGGTCACCCCCCCACTTT. Its translation is CASSLRTPRGSPPHF.

The V gene is TRBV5-1, the J gene TRBJ1-4; D is possibly TRBD1 (5 bases). The CDR3 is 14 residues long. V lost 7 bases and J lost 4, with 14 bases in between. Germline values: CDR1 SGHRS, CDR2 YFSETQ. The chain's CDR3 is CASCPRGGNEKLFF. DNA for the CDR3: TGCGCCAGCTGCCCCCGGGGGGGTAATGAAAAACTGTTTTTT.

This clonotype has more than one count but fewer than ten. The chain links TRBV6-5 to TRBJ1-2; no definite D call. The V end was cut by 9 bases, the J end by 8 bases, with 19 bases between. This CDR3 spans 13 amino acids. Per the germline V gene, CDR1 is MNHEY and CDR2 is SVGAGI. As DNA, the CDR3 is TGTGCCAGTTGGGGTCTACGAGTAGGGGGCTACACCTTC. Its protein product is CASWGLRVGGYTF.

The chain combines TRBV19 with TRBJ2-1, with 7 bases that match TRBD2. The CDR3 sequence is 17 residues long. Germline loops: CDR1 LNHDA, CDR2 SQIVND (reference sequence). J was trimmed by 3 bases and V by 3 bases; bases with no gene match: 11. The CDR3 nucleotides read TGTGCCAGTAGTATCTTCTCCCCTCGCGGGGGCTACAATGAGCAGTTCTTC. The encoded protein is CASSIFSPRGGYNEQFF.

The rearrangement joins TRBV6-5 to TRBJ1-5, with D possibly being TRBD1 (5 bases). The CDR3 extends over 18 amino acids. V was pared by 2 bases and J by 11 bases, with 28 bases between. Germline values: CDR1 MNHEY, CDR2 SVGAGI. CDR3 amino acids: CASSYGSPDDRLGWTQHF. For the CDR3, the DNA is TGTGCCAGCAGTTACGGCTCACCAGACGACAGACTCGGCTGGACCCAGCATTTT.

This clonotype was found a few times. The chain joins TRBV28 to TRBJ1-2; D unresolved. Per germline, CDR1 MDHEN and CDR2 SYDVKM. This CDR3 region has 14 residues. V was shortened by 1 base and J by 8 bases, with 14 bases between the two germline ends. The CDR3 sequence: CASSLSSAHGGYTF. The CDR3 nucleotides read TGTGCCAGCAGTTTATCCTCCGCTCACGGGGGCTACACCTTC.